Included here is one TCR beta chain sequence, with context. There is no known antigen for this receptor. Base qualities are not recorded, but no much larger clone differs from it by a single base. V has 7 bases trimmed and J has 8 bases trimmed; junction bases matching no gene number 6. The CDR3 runs 12 amino acids, cysteine and phenylalanine included. CDR3 DNA is the only sequence kept; it has 36 bases, read in frame from the first base. CDR1 and CDR2 are drawn from the germline V gene (reference sequence): LNHDA, SQIVND. This sample is part of a study of cytomegalovirus exposure and HLA in healthy donors (dated by TCRdb to 2015 to 2018). Regarding the research as a whole: An earlier analysis of roughly 610 of the donors reported 250 to 300 Gb of sequence data and around 110 million unique TCR beta sequences obtained from about 179 million T cells. Every discovery cohort repertoire had been produced on one sequencing platform. Rather than drawing on any new phenotypic data, the later analysis identified candidate immune exposures from TCR beta sequences and the way those sequences occurred across donors. Among the approximately 430 genotyped donors, around 79% belonged to the genetic ancestry cluster associated with self-reported Caucasian donors. To decide whether each TCR beta V gene segment behaved as functional or pseudogenic, an earlier analysis of 587 of the donors relied on high-throughput TCR beta sequencing. Donor age, sex, ethnicity and CMV serostatus were compiled alongside the repertoire data. Both class I and class II loci were covered by HLA typing, at four-digit resolution. A few DR-DQ haplotypes were treated as single units for association and clustering because of strong linkage in the cohort. In a later analysis, previously published TCR beta repertoires from several hundred donors were re-analyzed and high-resolution HLA genotyping was added so that TCR occurrence patterns could be studied. A later genetic analysis took genome-wide SNP genotypes for about 55% of the roughly 670 donors and used that subset as a discovery cohort. Besides the first cohort of under 700 subjects, a separate validation cohort made up of 120 different subjects was used. Among some 400 genotyped donors of the cohort, an average of roughly 230,000 unique TCR beta nucleotide sequences was sequenced per donor, of which about 19% were non-productive. The T cell repertoires of some 670 subjects were profiled by immunosequencing and related to cytomegalovirus serostatus. The study aimed to test whether cataloging public T cell receptors could reveal signatures of past pathogen exposure. To predict cytomegalovirus infection status, the study brought together high-throughput TCR immunosequencing, statistical association of individual TCRs with disease status, and machine learning. An early release that covered more than 550 HLA-typed donors contained around 330 gigabases of sequencing data and around 80 million unique TCR sequences. The number of donors typed differed by locus, with about 629-630 for A, B, C, DRB1 and DQB1, 522 for DQA1, approximately 570 for DPA1, and approximately 470 for DPB1.

The paper as a whole reports these results and caveats: A later analysis found that HLA-associated TCR beta chains were more clonally expanded and had lower generation probabilities than equally common non-associated chains. A total of about 180 TCR beta chains were listed by the study as associated with cytomegalovirus. Sequencing depth was assumed to be roughly uniform across donors in the presence/absence analyses, though that assumption may not hold. When HLA alleles, especially DR and DQ, strongly co-occurred, attributing TCR associations to individual alleles was difficult. In a later analysis, TCR association rates were found to vary across HLA loci, with the most associated TCRs seen for DRB1 alleles and the fewest for HLA-C alleles. A later analysis reported that several top co-occurrence clusters appeared linked to parvovirus B19, influenza, CMV and Epstein-Barr virus. Most TCR sequences were observed very rarely across donors, whereas some public TCRs were present in many individuals. Only TCR beta chains were sequenced in this cohort, and the absence of alpha or paired-chain data limited detectable features. Because the 87-base-pair reads could not distinguish some IMGT-functional V segments, including TRBV6-2 and TRBV6-3, those segments were excluded. A further reported finding was that TCR beta sequences accurately predicted the HLA-A and HLA-B alleles for most subjects in the first cohort. According to a later genetic analysis, donors in an Asian-associated ancestry cluster had fewer N-insertions in productive TCRs than the approximately 630-donor mean. The authors suggested that the approach could potentially be extended to other disease states and immunological phenotypes. The only immune exposure information available for the cohort was CMV serostatus. In a later genetic analysis, a missense DCLRE1C variant was associated with V-gene and J-gene trimming of TCR beta chains, and the association was replicated in an independent cohort. Approximately 16 rarely observed V segments, including chromosome 9 orphons, were excluded from the earlier analysis of almost 600 of the donors because counts were too low. In vitro tests confirmed that a few of the cytomegalovirus-associated TCR beta chains recognize cytomegalovirus antigens. Because HLA typing was unavailable for some donors at each locus, only the typed subset was used in association tests. The sequencing pipeline was judged likely to have produced a cluster of highly shared sequence variants as a technical artifact. Specific HLA alleles were associated with 15,000 to 20,000 TCR beta sequences at a false discovery rate of 0.05 in a later analysis. Correlated functional status among segregating V segments might reflect linkage disequilibrium, but an unknown experimental factor could not be ruled out. In a later analysis, most CMV-associated TCR beta chains were found to appear HLA-restricted, with HLA associations seemingly driven largely by CMV exposure. An earlier analysis of approximately 530 of the donors showed that most TCR beta V segments appeared in productive rearrangements either about 90% or about 30% of the time, which broadly matched IMGT annotations. The classifier was reported to diagnose cytomegalovirus status with high specificity and sensitivity in both the original and validation cohorts.

In total, over 600 healthy bone marrow donors made up the cohort. Cohort members were all nominally healthy when sampled, although unrecorded immune exposures were likely present. The donor was CMV seronegative and was included in the group of around 320 seronegative cohort members. Each donor provided a peripheral blood sample, and peripheral blood mononuclear cells were used for TCR beta sequencing. The Qiagen DNeasy Blood Extraction Kit was used to extract genomic DNA from the blood cell samples. Receptors were amplified or captured by the immunoSEQ multiplex PCR assay. For the multiplex PCR, a mixture combining 60 forward primers for TCR Vbeta segments and 13 reverse primers for TCR Jbeta segments was used. A multiplex PCR assay on genomic DNA amplified the CDR3 region of rearranged TCR beta genes. The amplified TCR beta libraries were sequenced on the Illumina HiSeq System as 87-base-pair reads. As for the original processing: A later analysis counted about 80 million unique TCR beta chains across the 666 repertoires, and 9.5 million to 11 million of these chains were shared by at least two donors. To remove PCR and sequencing errors, raw reads were error-corrected and collapsed into unique sequences using a nearest-neighbor algorithm that merged closely related sequences. Alignment of CDR3 sequences to IMGT reference sequences was used to assign V, D and J gene segments. Each retained sequence needed at least a six-nucleotide match to both a V gene segment and a J gene segment. Rearrangements were called productive when the CDR3 lacked stop codons and stayed in frame with V and J; all others were non-productive. CDR3 was defined according to IMGT convention as the region running from the second conserved V-encoded cysteine to the conserved J-encoded phenylalanine. Sequences without an unambiguous match to a single V gene segment were excluded from the earlier analysis of several hundred of the donors. An earlier analysis of 587 of the donors called V segments functional above 56.7% productive rearrangements and segregating when the between-donor standard deviation exceeded 5%. A statistical classification framework was built for diagnosing cytomegalovirus status from the catalog of TCR beta chain sequences. In a later analysis, TCR nucleotide sequences were compared against IMGT/GENE-DB human TR gene sequences so that V and J genes could be assigned. The TCRdist pipeline was used in a later analysis to assign CDR3 sequences and most-parsimonious VDJ recombination scenarios. A later analysis defined each TCR beta chain by its CDR3 amino acid sequence plus V-gene family, and excluded reads lacking a unique V-gene family. As a way to deal with suspected cross-contamination and a sequencing artifact, a later analysis dropped 450 to 600 nucleotide sequences that were highly shared and had low generation probability. For each public chain, a later analysis derived a clonal expansion index from normalized ranks of inferred template counts within each repertoire. A later analysis computed generation probabilities with a VDJ recombination model fitted to out-of-frame rearrangements, and checked the results against IGoR. Hypergeometric tests were used in a later analysis to score TCR-TCR, TCR-HLA and TCR-CMV co-occurrence, with a repertoire-size bias correction applied to the TCR pairs. A later analysis estimated false discovery rates by permuting HLA or CMV assignments 20 times. In a later analysis, co-occurring TCRs were grouped using DBSCAN, and TCRdist sequence similarity was added for clustering within HLA-allele-positive subsets. Repertoires with fewer than 30,000 or more than 120,000 public chains were left out of co-occurrence clustering, as were roughly five repertoires with anomalous nucleotide sharing. TCRdb stores this immuneACCESS table with in-frame sequences only. Part of the clones is absent; in the studies checked, under half of the shortfall reflects unresolved V genes, and no reason is known for the rest. V, J and clone size derive from that table, while D and trimming were established from the DNA sequence. Within this sample are a few hundred thousand clones, with 80% to 90% of them counted one time only. The top ten clonotypes cover about 3.1% of the sample.

The clonotype originates from a man aged 25-40 years in good health and CMV-seronegative. The chain is assembled from TRBV19 and TRBJ1-2, with 8 middle bases fitting TRBD1. Sample: PBMCs. The DNA sequence reads TGTGCCAGTACCCGGACAGGGTTGGGCTACACCTTC. This codes for CASTRTGLGYTF.